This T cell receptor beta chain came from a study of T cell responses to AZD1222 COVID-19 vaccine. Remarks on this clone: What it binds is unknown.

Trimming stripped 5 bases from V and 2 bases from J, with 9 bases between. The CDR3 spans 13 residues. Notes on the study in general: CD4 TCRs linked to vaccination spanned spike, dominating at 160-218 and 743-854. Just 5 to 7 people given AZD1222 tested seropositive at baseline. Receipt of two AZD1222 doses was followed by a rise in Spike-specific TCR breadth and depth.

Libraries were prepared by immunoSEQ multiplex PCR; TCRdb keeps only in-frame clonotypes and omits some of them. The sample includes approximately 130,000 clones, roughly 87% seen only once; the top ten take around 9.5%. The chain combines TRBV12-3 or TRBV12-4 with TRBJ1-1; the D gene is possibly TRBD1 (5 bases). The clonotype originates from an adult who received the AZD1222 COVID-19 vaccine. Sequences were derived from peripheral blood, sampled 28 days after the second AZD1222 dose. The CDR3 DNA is TGTGCCAGCAGTCCCCAGGGAAACACTGAAGCTTTCTTT. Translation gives CASSPQGNTEAFF.